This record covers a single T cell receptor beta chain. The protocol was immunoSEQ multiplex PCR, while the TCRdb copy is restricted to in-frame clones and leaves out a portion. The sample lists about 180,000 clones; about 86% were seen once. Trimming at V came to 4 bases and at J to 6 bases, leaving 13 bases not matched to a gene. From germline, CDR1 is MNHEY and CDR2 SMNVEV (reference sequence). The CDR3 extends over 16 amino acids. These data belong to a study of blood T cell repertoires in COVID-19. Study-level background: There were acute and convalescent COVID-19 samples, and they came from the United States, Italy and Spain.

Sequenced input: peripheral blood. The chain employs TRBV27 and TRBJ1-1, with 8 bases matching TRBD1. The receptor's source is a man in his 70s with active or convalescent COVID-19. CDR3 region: CASSSSGTGIRAEAFF. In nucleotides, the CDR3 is TGTGCCAGCAGTTCTTCCGGGACAGGTATTAGGGCTGAAGCTTTCTTT.